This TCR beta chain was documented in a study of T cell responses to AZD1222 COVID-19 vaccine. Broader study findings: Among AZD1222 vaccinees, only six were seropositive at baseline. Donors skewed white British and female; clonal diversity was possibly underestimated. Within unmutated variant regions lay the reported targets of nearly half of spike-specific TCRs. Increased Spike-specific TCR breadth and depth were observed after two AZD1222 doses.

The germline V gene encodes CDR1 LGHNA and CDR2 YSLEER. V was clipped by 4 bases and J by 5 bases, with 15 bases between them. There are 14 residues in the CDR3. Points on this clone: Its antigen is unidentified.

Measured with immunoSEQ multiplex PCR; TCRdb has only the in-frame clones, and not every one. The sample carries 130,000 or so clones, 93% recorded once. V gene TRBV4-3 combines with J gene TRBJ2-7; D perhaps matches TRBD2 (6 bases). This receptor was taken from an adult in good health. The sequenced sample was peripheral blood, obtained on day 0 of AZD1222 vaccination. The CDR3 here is CASSLAAGIHEQYF. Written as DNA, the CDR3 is TGCGCCAGCAGCCTTGCCGCGGGGATCCACGAGCAGTACTTC.